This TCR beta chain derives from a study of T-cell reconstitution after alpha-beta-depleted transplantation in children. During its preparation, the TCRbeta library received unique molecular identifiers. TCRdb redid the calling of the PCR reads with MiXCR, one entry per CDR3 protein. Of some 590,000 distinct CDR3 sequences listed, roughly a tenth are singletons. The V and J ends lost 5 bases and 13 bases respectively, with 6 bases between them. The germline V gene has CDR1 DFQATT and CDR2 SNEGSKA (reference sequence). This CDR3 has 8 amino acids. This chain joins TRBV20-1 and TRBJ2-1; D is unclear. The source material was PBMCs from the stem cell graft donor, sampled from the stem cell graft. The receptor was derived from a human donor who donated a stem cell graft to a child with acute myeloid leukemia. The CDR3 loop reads CSAGNQFF. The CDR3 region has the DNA TGCAGTGCTGGAAATCAGTTCTTC.